This T cell receptor beta chain was identified in a study of beta chain features in type 1 diabetes. Points from the study as a whole: Sampled from patients, naive, central memory and Treg TCRB repertoires appeared more similar than those sampled from healthy donors.

Expressed TCRB transcripts were sequenced after all isolated RNA was converted to cDNA. TCRdb's copy holds only in-frame clones and misses some; the assay was immunoSEQ multiplex PCR. Counted here are just over 150,000 clones, 11% occurring once; the ten biggest clones make up approximately 2%. About this clone: Its antigen is not known.

CDR1 is SGDLS and CDR2 is YYNGEE in the germline V gene. With 4 bases clipped from V and 4 bases from J, the junction kept 2 bases outside the gene matches. The CDR3 totals 13 residues. The sequence was obtained from a man between 18 and 29 years old in good health. V and J are TRBV9 and TRBJ2-5; 9 nucleotides align to TRBD1. The material sequenced was central memory CD4+ T cells from blood. The CDR3 region is CASSKGQGETQYF. The CDR3, as DNA: TGTGCCAGCAGCAAGGGACAGGGAGAGACCCAGTACTTC.